Listed below are T cell receptor beta chains from one sample, sequenced in a study of shared clonotypes between healthy human individuals. Only in-frame clones appear in the TCRdb table, and some are missing; sequencing was by immunoSEQ multiplex PCR. The table records approximately 810,000 clones, 80% to 95% of them present only once. The sample comprised naive CD8+ T cells sorted from blood. Source of these receptors: a man aged 30-40 years in good health. CDR3s include the opening cysteine and the closing phenylalanine or tryptophan. The order of the fields is clone size, J gene, V gene, D gene, CDR3 DNA, CDR3 protein. D genes are given only for firm matches. For some rows the clone size is stated as once, few or many, or as a class when expanded; others skip it.

abundance: .
j_gene: TRBJ1-1
v_gene: TRBV28
d_gene: .
CDR3nt: TGTGCCAGCAGGGTCCGGGGTTTACGAGACTCTGAAGCTTTCTTT
CDR3aa: CASRVRGLRDSEAFF

abundance: .
j_gene: TRBJ2-4
v_gene: TRBV10-3
d_gene: TRBD2
CDR3nt: TGTGCCATCAGTGAGCCGGGACTAGCGGGGCTAGCCAAAAACATTCAGTACTTC
CDR3aa: CAISEPGLAGLAKNIQYF

abundance: .
j_gene: TRBJ1-3
v_gene: TRBV28
d_gene: .
CDR3nt: TGTGCCAGCAGATCATCTGGAGGGATAGGAAACACCATATATTTT
CDR3aa: CASRSSGGIGNTIYF

abundance: .
j_gene: TRBJ2-6
v_gene: TRBV6-4
d_gene: .
CDR3nt: TGTGCCAGCAGTGAAGTTTCTGGGGCCAACGTCCTGACTTTC
CDR3aa: CASSEVSGANVLTF

abundance: .
j_gene: TRBJ2-7
v_gene: TRBV19
d_gene: .
CDR3nt: TGTGCCAGTAGTATGGGAGAAGACAGTTTCTACGAGCAGTACTTC
CDR3aa: CASSMGEDSFYEQYF

abundance: .
j_gene: TRBJ2-7
v_gene: TRBV9
d_gene: TRBD2
CDR3nt: TGTGCCAGCAGCCCCTTCCCGCGGGAGGGCTACGAGCAGTACTTC
CDR3aa: CASSPFPREGYEQYF

abundance: .
j_gene: TRBJ1-1
v_gene: TRBV6-1
d_gene: .
CDR3nt: TGTGCCAGTACCGACAGATACACTGAAGCTTTCTTT
CDR3aa: CASTDRYTEAFF

abundance: .
j_gene: TRBJ2-2
v_gene: TRBV5-1
d_gene: .
CDR3nt: TGCGCCAGCAGCTTGAAACAGGGTGAGCCCGGGGAGCTGTTTTTT
CDR3aa: CASSLKQGEPGELFF

abundance: .
j_gene: TRBJ2-1
v_gene: TRBV15
d_gene: .
CDR3nt: TGTGCCACTTGCCCCCTAGGACAGACTTACAATGAGCAGTTCTTC
CDR3aa: CATCPLGQTYNEQFF

abundance: .
j_gene: TRBJ2-5
v_gene: TRBV27
d_gene: TRBD2
CDR3nt: TGTGCCAGCAGCCCCGTGCTAGCGGGAGTAGAGACCCAGTACTTC
CDR3aa: CASSPVLAGVETQYF

abundance: .
j_gene: TRBJ2-7
v_gene: TRBV5-1
d_gene: .
CDR3nt: TGCGCCAGCAGCCCTCGAGAGTCCTTCGAGCAGTACTTC
CDR3aa: CASSPRESFEQYF

abundance: .
j_gene: TRBJ2-1
v_gene: TRBV5-1
d_gene: TRBD2
CDR3nt: TGCGCCAGCAGCCGGGGGACTAGCGGGTTGAGCAATGAGCAGTTCTTC
CDR3aa: CASSRGTSGLSNEQFF

abundance: .
j_gene: TRBJ2-6
v_gene: TRBV19
d_gene: .
CDR3nt: TGTGCCAGTAGTATAAACTCTGGGGCCAACGTCCTGACTTTC
CDR3aa: CASSINSGANVLTF

abundance: .
j_gene: TRBJ2-7
v_gene: TRBV27
d_gene: .
CDR3nt: TGTGCCAGCAGTTTAATTACAGGGAACTACGAGCAGTACTTC
CDR3aa: CASSLITGNYEQYF

abundance: .
j_gene: TRBJ2-3
v_gene: TRBV9
d_gene: TRBD2
CDR3nt: TGTGCCAGCAGCGTAGATTTCCTAGCGGGGGGCACAGATACGCAGTATTTT
CDR3aa: CASSVDFLAGGTDTQYF

abundance: .
j_gene: TRBJ2-1
v_gene: TRBV7-6
d_gene: TRBD2
CDR3nt: TGTGCCAGCAGCCCCGGGACTAGCGGGAGTATTCAGTTCTTC
CDR3aa: CASSPGTSGSIQFF

abundance: .
j_gene: TRBJ2-5
v_gene: TRBV5-6
d_gene: TRBD2
CDR3nt: TGTGCCAGCAGCACGGGGACTAGCGGGAGGCGAGTCCAAGAGACCCAGTACTTC
CDR3aa: CASSTGTSGRRVQETQYF

abundance: .
j_gene: TRBJ2-1
v_gene: TRBV11-3
d_gene: TRBD1
CDR3nt: TGTGCCAGCAGCCACTACAGGGGGCTAAATGAGCAGTTCTTC
CDR3aa: CASSHYRGLNEQFF

abundance: once
j_gene: TRBJ2-3
v_gene: TRBV27
d_gene: TRBD2
CDR3nt: TGTGCCAGCAGTTTCTCAGGACTAGGGGATACGCAGTATTTT
CDR3aa: CASSFSGLGDTQYF

abundance: .
j_gene: TRBJ2-7
v_gene: TRBV19
d_gene: .
CDR3nt: TGTGCCAGTAGTATCTCGACAGGCGTAGCCGAGCAGTACTTC
CDR3aa: CASSISTGVAEQYF

abundance: .
j_gene: TRBJ2-7
v_gene: TRBV7-9
d_gene: .
CDR3nt: TGTGCCAGCAGCTTAGAAGACAGATTCTACGAGCAGTACTTC
CDR3aa: CASSLEDRFYEQYF

abundance: .
j_gene: TRBJ2-1
v_gene: TRBV4-1
d_gene: .
CDR3nt: TGCGCCAGCAGCCAAGATCGGTCTAAATACAATGAGCAGTTCTTC
CDR3aa: CASSQDRSKYNEQFF

abundance: .
j_gene: TRBJ2-5
v_gene: TRBV9
d_gene: TRBD1
CDR3nt: TGTGCCAGCAGCGTAGGCCAGGGGGTACGAGAGACCCAGTACTTC
CDR3aa: CASSVGQGVRETQYF

abundance: .
j_gene: TRBJ2-1
v_gene: TRBV18
d_gene: TRBD1
CDR3nt: TGTGCCAGCTCACCAACGAACAGGGGGCGCCTTGATGAGCAGTTCTTC
CDR3aa: CASSPTNRGRLDEQFF

abundance: .
j_gene: TRBJ1-1
v_gene: TRBV7-9
d_gene: .
CDR3nt: TGTGCCAGCAGCACAACCCAAGTCCTGGGGGCTTTCTTT
CDR3aa: CASSTTQVLGAFF

abundance: few
j_gene: TRBJ2-7
v_gene: TRBV4-3
d_gene: TRBD2
CDR3nt: TGCGCCAGCAGCCAGGAGAACACGGCTAGCGGGGCCTACGAGCAGTACTTC
CDR3aa: CASSQENTASGAYEQYF

abundance: .
j_gene: TRBJ2-7
v_gene: TRBV7-2
d_gene: .
CDR3nt: TGTGCCACCGCGTCCGGGAGCTCCTACGAGCAGTACTTC
CDR3aa: CATASGSSYEQYF

abundance: .
j_gene: TRBJ2-3
v_gene: TRBV5-4
d_gene: .
CDR3nt: TGTGCCAGCAGCTTGGGGGTCAGATCTAGCACAGATACGCAGTATTTT
CDR3aa: CASSLGVRSSTDTQYF

abundance: .
j_gene: TRBJ1-4
v_gene: TRBV27
d_gene: .
CDR3nt: TGTGCCAGCAGTTCCCGAGGGAGGCTGGGTGAAAAACTGTTTTTT
CDR3aa: CASSSRGRLGEKLFF

abundance: .
j_gene: TRBJ1-2
v_gene: TRBV7-8
d_gene: .
CDR3nt: TGTGCCAGCAGCTCCACTCTACAGGAGATCTATGGCTACACCTTC
CDR3aa: CASSSTLQEIYGYTF

abundance: .
j_gene: TRBJ2-7
v_gene: TRBV11-3
d_gene: .
CDR3nt: TGTGCCAGCAGCCAAGGGGATTACGAGCAGTACTTC
CDR3aa: CASSQGDYEQYF

abundance: .
j_gene: TRBJ2-7
v_gene: TRBV6-6
d_gene: .
CDR3nt: TGTGCCAGCAGCCCTAGCTACGAGCAGTACTTC
CDR3aa: CASSPSYEQYF

abundance: once
j_gene: TRBJ2-3
v_gene: TRBV2
d_gene: TRBD1
CDR3nt: TGTGCCAGCAGTGAATCGGGACAGGGTTACACAGATACGCAGTATTTT
CDR3aa: CASSESGQGYTDTQYF

abundance: .
j_gene: TRBJ2-5
v_gene: TRBV2
d_gene: .
CDR3nt: TGTGCCAGCAGTGGGGGGCTCAGCAGCGGGGAGACCCAGTACTTC
CDR3aa: CASSGGLSSGETQYF

abundance: once
j_gene: TRBJ2-2
v_gene: TRBV11-2
d_gene: .
CDR3nt: TGTGCCAGCAGTACAGGGAGTTGGGGCACCGGGGAGCTGTTTTTT
CDR3aa: CASSTGSWGTGELFF

abundance: .
j_gene: TRBJ2-7
v_gene: TRBV11-2
d_gene: .
CDR3nt: TGTGCCAGCAGCTTGCGGACATGGGACTACGAGCAGTACTTC
CDR3aa: CASSLRTWDYEQYF

abundance: .
j_gene: TRBJ2-7
v_gene: TRBV4-3
d_gene: .
CDR3nt: TGCGCCAGCAGCCAAGCACAGCTCTGGGAGCAGTACTTC
CDR3aa: CASSQAQLWEQYF

abundance: once
j_gene: TRBJ2-7
v_gene: TRBV4-1
d_gene: .
CDR3nt: TGCGCCAGCAGCGAATGGACAGCCTACGAGCAGTACTTC
CDR3aa: CASSEWTAYEQYF

abundance: .
j_gene: TRBJ2-1
v_gene: TRBV7-6
d_gene: .
CDR3nt: TGTGCCAGCAGCTTAAACCAGAATGAGCAGTTCTTC
CDR3aa: CASSLNQNEQFF

abundance: .
j_gene: TRBJ1-1
v_gene: TRBV7-9
d_gene: .
CDR3nt: TGTGCCAGCAGCTGGGGGACGGACGCTTTCTTT
CDR3aa: CASSWGTDAFF

abundance: .
j_gene: TRBJ2-3
v_gene: TRBV9
d_gene: .
CDR3nt: TGTGCCAGCAGTCGGACGGAAGATACGCAGTATTTT
CDR3aa: CASSRTEDTQYF

abundance: .
j_gene: TRBJ1-5
v_gene: TRBV19
d_gene: TRBD1
CDR3nt: TGTGCCAGTGCTGGGACAGGGCCCTTGGGCCCCCAGCATTTT
CDR3aa: CASAGTGPLGPQHF

abundance: .
j_gene: TRBJ2-7
v_gene: TRBV9
d_gene: .
CDR3nt: TGTGCCAGCAGCGTAGAGGGGGGCCTGTCCTACGAGCAGTACTTC
CDR3aa: CASSVEGGLSYEQYF

abundance: .
j_gene: TRBJ1-4
v_gene: TRBV6-6
d_gene: .
CDR3nt: TGTGCCAGCGGTGCGGGGTACCCAACTAATGAAAAACTGTTTTTT
CDR3aa: CASGAGYPTNEKLFF

abundance: .
j_gene: TRBJ2-1
v_gene: TRBV15
d_gene: .
CDR3nt: TGTGCCACCAGCAGAGTTACAGGACAGTCCAATGAGCAGTTCTTC
CDR3aa: CATSRVTGQSNEQFF